The clone carrying this T cell receptor beta chain was found a few times. These data come from a study of early T cells in non-severe SARS-CoV-2 infection. Study-wide context: With bulk RNA from unsorted whole blood as input, sequencing yielded unpaired chains.

TCRdb reprocessed the 5' RACE reads via MiXCR and lists one record per CDR3 protein. The sample includes 30,000 to 45,000 distinct CDR3 sequences, 5.8% of them seen just once. Germline assignment: CDR1 KGHSH and CDR2 LQKENI. Between the trimmed V and J ends, which lost 8 bases and 0 bases, there was a span of 9 bases. The CDR3 is 13 amino acids. The chain joins TRBV18 to TRBJ2-3, with D unclear. The sample consisted of whole blood. This TCR was recovered from an adult who was a healthcare worker with PCR-confirmed SARS-CoV-2 infection or an uninfected control (not recorded which). This CDR3 reads CASRVSSTDTQYF. The CDR3 region has the DNA TGTGCCAGCCGGGTTTCTAGCACAGATACGCAGTATTTT.